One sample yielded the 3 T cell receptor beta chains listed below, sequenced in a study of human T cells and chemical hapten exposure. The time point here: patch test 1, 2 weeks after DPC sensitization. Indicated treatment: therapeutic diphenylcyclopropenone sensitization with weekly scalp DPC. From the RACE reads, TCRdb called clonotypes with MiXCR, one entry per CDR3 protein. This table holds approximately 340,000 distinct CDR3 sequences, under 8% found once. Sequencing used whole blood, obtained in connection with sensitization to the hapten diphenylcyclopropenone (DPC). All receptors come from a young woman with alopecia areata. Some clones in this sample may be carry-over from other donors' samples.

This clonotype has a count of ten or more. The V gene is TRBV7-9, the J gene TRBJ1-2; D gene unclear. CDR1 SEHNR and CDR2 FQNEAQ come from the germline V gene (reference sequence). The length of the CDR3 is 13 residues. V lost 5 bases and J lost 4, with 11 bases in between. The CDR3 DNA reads TGTGCCAGCAGCACCCCAGGCATCTATGGCTACACCTTC. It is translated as CASSTPGIYGYTF. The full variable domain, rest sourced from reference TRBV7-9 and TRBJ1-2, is DTGVSQNPRHKITKRGQNVTFRCDPISEHNRLYWYRQTLGQGPEFLTYFQNEAQLEKSRLLSDRFSAERPKGSFSTLEIQRTEQGDSAMYLCASSTPGIYGYTFGSGTRLTVV.

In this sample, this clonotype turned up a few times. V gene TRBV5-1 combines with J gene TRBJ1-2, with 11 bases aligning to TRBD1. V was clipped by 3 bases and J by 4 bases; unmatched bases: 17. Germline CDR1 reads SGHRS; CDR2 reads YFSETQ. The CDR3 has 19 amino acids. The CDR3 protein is CASSSGGSPGTGGAYGYTF. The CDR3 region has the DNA TGCGCCAGCAGCTCCGGAGGAAGCCCCGGGACAGGGGGAGCCTATGGCTACACCTTC.

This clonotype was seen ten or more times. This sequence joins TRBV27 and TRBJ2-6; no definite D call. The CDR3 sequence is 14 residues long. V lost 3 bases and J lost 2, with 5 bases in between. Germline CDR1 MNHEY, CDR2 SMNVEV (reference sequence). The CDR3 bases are TGTGCCAGCAGTTTCTGGGCTGGGGCCAACGTCCTGACTTTC. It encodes CASSFWAGANVLTF.